The entry that follows covers one T cell receptor beta chain sequence. Its specificity is unknown. The PCR made use of 60 Vbeta and 13 Jbeta primers. Some clones are missing from TCRdb's copy, which holds only in-frame ones; the method was immunoSEQ multiplex PCR. The top ten hold approximately 3.1% of the sample, which has approximately 160,000 clones, roughly four fifths seen once. The sample is drawn from a study of cytomegalovirus exposure and HLA in healthy donors. Study-wide findings and caveats: As confirmed in vitro, three CMV-associated chains were specific for CMV antigens.

Germline lookup yields CDR1 MDHEN and CDR2 SYDVKM. V lost 5 bases to trimming and J lost 1 base; unmatched junction nucleotides: 8. The CDR3 spans 16 residues. The chain employs TRBV28 and TRBJ2-1, with 7 bases fitting TRBD2. The receptor comes from a woman aged 50 to 60 in good health and CMV-seropositive. What was sequenced was PBMCs. CDR3: CASSAASGESYNEQFF. CDR3 DNA: TGTGCCAGCAGTGCAGCTAGCGGCGAGTCCTACAATGAGCAGTTCTTC.